What follows are 5 T cell receptor beta chains derived from one specimen sequenced in a study of early T cells in non-severe SARS-CoV-2 infection. From the 5' RACE reads, TCRdb called clonotypes with MiXCR, one entry per CDR3 protein. The sample has over 55,000 distinct CDR3 sequences, roughly 10% seen once. Sequenced: whole blood. These receptors were collected from an adult who was a healthcare worker with PCR-confirmed SARS-CoV-2 infection or an uninfected control (not recorded which).

The chain has TRBV5-1 and TRBJ2-7; perhaps D is TRBD1 or TRBD2 (5 bases each). With 0 bases removed from V and 4 bases from J, the gap between germline ends came to 11 bases. Germline-derived CDR1 and CDR2 are SGHRS and YFSETQ. The CDR3 has 14 amino acids. The DNA for the CDR3 is TGCGCCAGCAGCTTGGGTCATTGGGGGTACGAGCAGTACTTC. The encoded protein is CASSLGHWGYEQYF.

The gene calls are TRBV6-5 and TRBJ2-1; TRBD2 aligns across 7 bases. Germline-derived CDR1 and CDR2 are MNHEY and SVGAGI. J was trimmed by 6 bases and V by 4 bases; bases with no gene match: 9. The CDR3 consists of 15 residues. Here the CDR3 reads CASSLVAGETNEQFF. CDR3 bases: TGTGCCAGCAGTTTAGTGGCGGGAGAGACCAATGAGCAGTTCTTC.

This clonotype was seen many times. The J gene is TRBJ2-7, the V gene TRBV15; 7 positions agree with TRBD2. V lost 3 bases to trimming and J lost 10 bases; unmatched junction nucleotides: 12. The CDR3 is 14 amino acids. Germline CDR1 LNHNV, CDR2 YYDKDF (reference sequence). CDR3 protein: CATSRGGAGSGQYF. CDR3 sequence (DNA): TGTGCCACCAGCAGGGGCGGAGCGGGATCCGGACAGTACTTC.

Ten or more counts support this clonotype. V gene TRBV9 combines with J gene TRBJ1-1; D is possibly TRBD1 (5 bases). Looked up from germline, CDR1 is SGDLS and CDR2 is YYNGEE. V was shortened by 0 bases and J by 4 bases, with 10 bases between the two germline ends. The CDR3 is 14 amino acids. CDR3 coding DNA: TGTGCCAGCAGCGTAGGACAGCGGGGCACTGAAGCTTTCTTT. It codes for CASSVGQRGTEAFF.

This clonotype turned up a few times. This chain links TRBV5-6 with TRBJ2-2, with 7 bases matching TRBD1. Germline V lookup: CDR1 SGHDT, CDR2 YYEEEE. The CDR3 is made up of 15 amino acids. The junction had 4 bases not matched to a gene; V was cut back by 0 bases and J by 5 bases. The CDR3 reads CASSLGQGGTGELFF. DNA for the CDR3: TGTGCCAGCAGCTTGGGACAGGGTGGGACCGGGGAGCTGTTTTTT.